Reported below is one T cell receptor (beta chain). This sample was included in a study of OX40 agonist ivuxolimab in advanced cancers. Germline CDR1 and CDR2: SEHNR and FQNEAQ (reference sequence). The CDR3 extends over 15 amino acids. Losses at the gene ends were 1 base for V and 6 bases for J; bases not matched to a gene: 3. Repertoires were generated with immunoSEQ multiplex PCR, while TCRdb's copy carries only in-frame clones and drops some. The table lists over 50,000 clones, roughly 87% of them singletons. Sequenced material: CD4+ or CD8+ T cells sorted from blood, taken in a trial of the OX40 agonist ivuxolimab. The receptor comes from an adult with an advanced solid tumor such as melanoma, head and neck, liver or kidney cancer. The chain links TRBV7-9 to TRBJ1-5; 10 bases map to TRBD1. The CDR3 loop reads CASSLVGTGVQPQHF. In DNA form, the CDR3 reads TGTGCCAGCAGCTTAGTTGGGACAGGGGTTCAGCCCCAGCATTTT.